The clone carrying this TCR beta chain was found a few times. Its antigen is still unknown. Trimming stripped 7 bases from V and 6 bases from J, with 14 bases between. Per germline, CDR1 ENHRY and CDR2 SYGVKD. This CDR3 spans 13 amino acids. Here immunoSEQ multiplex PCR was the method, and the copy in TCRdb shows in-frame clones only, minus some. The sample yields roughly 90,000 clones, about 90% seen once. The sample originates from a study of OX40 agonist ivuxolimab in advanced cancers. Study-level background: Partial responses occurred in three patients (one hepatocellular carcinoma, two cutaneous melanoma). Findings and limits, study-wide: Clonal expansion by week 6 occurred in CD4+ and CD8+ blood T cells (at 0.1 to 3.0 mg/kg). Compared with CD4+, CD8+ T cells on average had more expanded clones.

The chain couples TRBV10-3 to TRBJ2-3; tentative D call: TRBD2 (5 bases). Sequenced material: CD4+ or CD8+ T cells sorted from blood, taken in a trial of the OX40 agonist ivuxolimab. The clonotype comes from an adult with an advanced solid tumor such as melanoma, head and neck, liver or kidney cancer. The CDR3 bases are TGTGCCATCAAGCGGACGGGCGGGGATACGCAGTATTTT. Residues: CAIKRTGGDTQYF.